The rows below give T cell receptor beta chains drawn from one sample of a study of cytomegalovirus exposure and HLA in healthy donors. Produced via immunoSEQ multiplex PCR; TCRdb's table is partial and in-frame only. The repertoire includes more than 95,000 clones, 81% of them detected once, and 0.9% to 1.2% sits in the top ten. Sequencing was carried out using PBMCs. These TCRs come from a woman aged 30 to 39 in good health and CMV-seronegative. The CDR3 runs from the conserved cysteine through the conserved F or W. The D gene is left open where the match is weak. Expanded clones get a size class; other rows say once, few or many, or leave the size out.

d_gene: .; j_gene: TRBJ2-4; v_gene: TRBV30; abundance: .; CDR3aa: CAWSLLAKNIQYF; CDR3nt: TGTGCCTGGAGTCTACTAGCCAAAAACATTCAGTACTTC
d_gene: .; j_gene: TRBJ2-7; v_gene: TRBV19; abundance: .; CDR3aa: CASSIARDYEQYF; CDR3nt: TGTGCCAGTAGTATAGCCAGGGACTACGAGCAGTACTTC
d_gene: .; j_gene: TRBJ2-5; v_gene: TRBV5-4; abundance: .; CDR3aa: CASSLVVSGFYEQYF; CDR3nt: TGTGCCAGCAGCTTGGTTGTCTCAGGGTTTTATGAGCAGTACTTC
d_gene: TRBD2; j_gene: TRBJ2-3; v_gene: TRBV7-8; abundance: .; CDR3aa: CASSPAGTSGGGPHTQYF; CDR3nt: TGTGCCAGCAGCCCCGCCGGGACTAGCGGGGGTGGCCCCCATACGCAGTATTTT
d_gene: .; j_gene: TRBJ1-2; v_gene: TRBV5-5; abundance: once; CDR3aa: CASSLVTSDVYGYTF; CDR3nt: TGTGCCAGCAGCTTGGTGACATCAGACGTCTATGGCTACACCTTC
d_gene: TRBD2; j_gene: TRBJ2-2; v_gene: TRBV6-5; abundance: .; CDR3aa: CASSRLAENTGELFF; CDR3nt: TGTGCCAGCAGCCGACTAGCGGAAAACACCGGGGAGCTGTTTTTT
d_gene: TRBD2; j_gene: TRBJ2-7; v_gene: TRBV6-5; abundance: once; CDR3aa: CASSYSLAGDYEQYF; CDR3nt: TGTGCCAGCAGTTACTCTCTAGCGGGGGACTACGAGCAGTACTTC
d_gene: TRBD2; j_gene: TRBJ2-1; v_gene: TRBV6-5; abundance: .; CDR3aa: CASSRSGTSYNEQFF; CDR3nt: TGTGCCAGCAGTCGTAGCGGGACCTCCTACAATGAGCAGTTCTTC
d_gene: TRBD1; j_gene: TRBJ2-1; v_gene: TRBV29-1; abundance: .; CDR3aa: CSAGTGFYNEQFF; CDR3nt: TGCAGCGCCGGGACAGGGTTCTACAATGAGCAGTTCTTC
d_gene: TRBD2; j_gene: TRBJ2-3; v_gene: TRBV19; abundance: once; CDR3aa: CASTRTSGGTDTQYF; CDR3nt: TGTGCCAGTACTCGGACTAGCGGGGGCACAGATACGCAGTATTTT
d_gene: .; j_gene: TRBJ2-5; v_gene: TRBV18; abundance: .; CDR3aa: CASSPRGGVQETQYF; CDR3nt: TGTGCCAGCTCCCCGAGGGGGGGCGTCCAAGAGACCCAGTACTTC
d_gene: .; j_gene: TRBJ2-5; v_gene: TRBV11-2; abundance: .; CDR3aa: CASSLGTMGGPSEGTQYF; CDR3nt: TGTGCCAGCAGCTTAGGGACGATGGGGGGACCCTCGGAAGGGACCCAGTACTTC
d_gene: .; j_gene: TRBJ1-5; v_gene: TRBV19; abundance: .; CDR3aa: CASSITGQTSNQPQHF; CDR3nt: TGTGCCAGTAGTATTACGGGACAAACTTCTAATCAGCCCCAGCATTTT
d_gene: TRBD2; j_gene: TRBJ2-5; v_gene: TRBV5-1; abundance: .; CDR3aa: CASSSSGGRQETQYF; CDR3nt: TGCGCCAGCAGTTCTAGCGGGGGACGCCAAGAGACCCAGTACTTC
d_gene: .; j_gene: TRBJ2-7; v_gene: TRBV7-9; abundance: .; CDR3aa: CSSSFWVGGQMDEQYF; CDR3nt: TGTTCCAGCAGCTTTTGGGTCGGAGGGCAAATGGACGAGCAGTACTTC
d_gene: TRBD1; j_gene: TRBJ1-6; v_gene: TRBV6-5; abundance: few; CDR3aa: CASSDRGKDNSPLHF; CDR3nt: TGTGCCAGCAGCGACAGGGGAAAGGATAATTCACCCCTCCACTTT
d_gene: .; j_gene: TRBJ1-5; v_gene: TRBV27; abundance: once; CDR3aa: CASSFRGRTPQHF; CDR3nt: TGTGCCAGCAGTTTTAGGGGAAGGACGCCCCAGCATTTT
d_gene: TRBD1; j_gene: TRBJ2-7; v_gene: TRBV18; abundance: .; CDR3aa: CASSPGQGSSYEQYF; CDR3nt: TGTGCCAGCTCACCGGGACAGGGGAGTTCCTACGAGCAGTACTTC
d_gene: TRBD1; j_gene: TRBJ2-1; v_gene: TRBV4-1; abundance: .; CDR3aa: CASSLGTGYNEQFF; CDR3nt: TGCGCCAGCAGCCTAGGGACAGGGTACAATGAGCAGTTCTTC
d_gene: .; j_gene: TRBJ2-7; v_gene: TRBV5-1; abundance: .; CDR3aa: CASSQGHTTGEQYF; CDR3nt: TGCGCCAGCAGCCAGGGACATACCACCGGCGAGCAGTACTTC
d_gene: .; j_gene: TRBJ2-3; v_gene: TRBV21-1; abundance: once; CDR3aa: CASSKEGRGGHEKDTQYF; CDR3nt: TGTGCCAGCAGCAAAGAGGGGCGGGGGGGCCATGAGAAAGATACGCAGTATTTT
d_gene: TRBD1; j_gene: TRBJ1-4; v_gene: TRBV30; abundance: .; CDR3aa: CAWSASSGGREKLFF; CDR3nt: TGTGCCTGGAGCGCGAGCTCAGGGGGCCGTGAAAAACTGTTTTTT
d_gene: TRBD2; j_gene: TRBJ2-1; v_gene: TRBV9; abundance: .; CDR3aa: CASSLSFLQRGEQFF; CDR3nt: TGTGCCAGCAGCCTCTCGTTCCTCCAGCGGGGGGAGCAGTTCTTC
d_gene: .; j_gene: TRBJ2-7; v_gene: TRBV9; abundance: few; CDR3aa: CASSVGLRNYEQYF; CDR3nt: TGTGCCAGCAGCGTAGGACTTAGAAACTACGAGCAGTACTTC
d_gene: .; j_gene: TRBJ2-3; v_gene: TRBV6-5; abundance: .; CDR3aa: CASSLSGNTDTQYF; CDR3nt: TGTGCCAGCAGCCTCAGCGGTAACACAGATACGCAGTATTTT